This TCR beta chain was sequenced for a study of blood T cell repertoires in COVID-19 (dated by TCRdb to 2018 to 2021). Some background on the complete study: Collaborator samples came from the United States, Italy and Spain and covered acute and convalescent phases of COVID-19. Where HLA class I and class II types were available, the types were taken from metadata supplied by the sample provider, not from assay-based typing. The prospective study material was composed of cDNA or gDNA derived from T cells, B-cell-depleted T cells, or PBMCs. The samples were drawn from the first 160 participants of the ongoing ImmuneRACE study and from 1,254 subjects provided by 6 global collaborators. Deeply sampled blood TCRbeta repertoires from subjects exposed to, actively infected with, or recovered from COVID-19 were included in the dataset. Sample metadata almost always included a de-identified subject ID, COVID-19 status, age in years and sex. The repertoires were released in a freely available public database intended as a resource for research on the immune response to SARS-CoV-2.

TCRbeta CDR3 regions were amplified from genomic DNA by means of the immunoSEQ Assay, a bias-controlled multiplex PCR. On the authors' methods: The number of nucleated cells in each sample was estimated by amplification of reference gene primers within the assay. Sequence reads were collapsed and filtered to measure the absolute abundance of every unique TCRbeta CDR3 rearrangement. For each sample, productive Simpson clonality was calculated as the square root of Simpson's diversity index across productive rearrangements. Held by TCRdb, this immuneACCESS table contains in-frame sequences only and omits some clones. Under half of the omission traces to an unresolved V gene where checked; the cause of the rest is unknown. For V, J and clone size, that table is used; D and trimming come from the DNA. The table for this sample lists fewer than 300,000 clones; over 75% of them were counted only once. The top ten constitute roughly 9.1% of the sample.

The paper as a whole reports these results and caveats: Clinical and demographic metadata were provided uncurated, with the amount varying by source and participant.

Each collaborating institution followed its own protocols to collect whole blood in K2EDTA tubes. For TCRbeta analysis, collaborators shipped samples as frozen whole blood, isolated PBMCs, or DNA extracted from either of those sample types. About this clone itself: Which antigen it targets is not known. Base-call qualities are not available, and no considerably larger clone is one nucleotide away.

V is cut back by 8 bases and J by 10 bases, with 4 bases in the junction unmatched. The germline V gene gives CDR1 as MDHEN and CDR2 as SYDVKM. Counted from cysteine to phenylalanine, this CDR3 has 11 amino acids. The kept DNA is CDR3 alone, 33 bases in frame from the first base. The TCR originated in a man aged 18 to 35 with active or convalescent COVID-19. Sequencing input: peripheral blood. The chain was built from TRBV28 and TRBJ1-5, and 8 junctional nucleotides match TRBD1. The base sequence is TGTGCCAGCGAAGGACAGGGCCCCCAGCATTTT. It codes for CASEGQGPQHF. With all but the CDR3 taken from the reference TRBV28 and TRBJ1-5 genes, the full variable domain is: DVKVTQSSRYLVKRTGEKVFLECVQDMDHENMFWYRQDPGLGLRLIYFSYDVKMKEKGDIPEGYSVSREKKERFSLILESASTNQTSMYLCASEGQGPQHFGDGTRLSIL.